Listed here are 22 T cell receptor beta chains from one sample, sequenced in a study of T cell responses to AZD1222 COVID-19 vaccine. The protocol was immunoSEQ multiplex PCR, while the TCRdb copy is restricted to in-frame clones and leaves out a portion. The sample contains about 150,000 clones, roughly 91% of which appear only once. Material: peripheral blood, obtained on day 0 of AZD1222 vaccination. Receptors originate from an adult in good health.

The CDR3 DNA sequence: TGTGCCAGCAGTCCCGGGGGGGCCGGGGATACGCAGTATTTT. Residues: CASSPGGAGDTQYF. The gene calls are TRBV28 and TRBJ2-3, with 8 bases lining up with TRBD2. V gave up 5 bases and J gave up 6 bases; unmatched junction bases: 7. Germline-derived CDR1 and CDR2 are MDHEN and SYDVKM. The CDR3 runs to 14 residues.

The chain couples TRBV9 to TRBJ2-7, with D hard to call. Per the germline V gene, CDR1 is SGDLS and CDR2 is YYNGEE. V was shortened by 4 bases and J by 4 bases, with 15 bases between the two germline ends. The CDR3 totals 14 residues. In nucleotides, the CDR3 is TGTGCCAGCAGCTTGGAGATAGGCGGTTACGAGCAGTACTTC. Residues: CASSLEIGGYEQYF. The whole variable domain, filled in from reference TRBV9 and TRBJ2-7, reads DSGVTQTPKHLITATGQRVTLRCSPRSGDLSVYWYQQSLDQGLQFLIQYYNGEERAKGNILERFSAQQFPDLHSELNLSSLELGDSALYFCASSLEIGGYEQYFGPGTRLTVT.

The V and J genes are TRBV7-8 and TRBJ1-4; a weak D match, TRBD1 (6 bases). Germline V gene data show CDR1 as SGHVS and CDR2 as FQNEAQ. The CDR3 is 15 residues long. Trimming took off 5 bases at V and 4 bases at J, with 14 bases between the two ends. CDR3 sequence reads: CASSPPGAINEKLFF. For the CDR3, the DNA is TGTGCCAGCAGCCCGCCAGGGGCTATTAATGAAAAACTGTTTTTT.

This chain links TRBV6-6 with TRBJ1-3; the D gene is possibly TRBD1 (6 bases). Germline values: CDR1 MNHNY, CDR2 SVGAGI (reference sequence). Deletions cut 2 bases from V and 8 bases from J, with 19 bases between. This CDR3 has 16 amino acids. The CDR3 loop reads CASSYDSRGLIDTIYF. The CDR3 coding sequence is TGTGCCAGCAGTTACGATTCCAGGGGTTTGATAGACACCATATATTTT.

The gene calls are TRBV29-1 and TRBJ2-1; 12 bases align to TRBD1. From germline, CDR1 is SQVTM and CDR2 ANQGSEA. With 4 bases clipped from V and 8 bases from J, the junction kept 3 bases outside the gene matches. The CDR3 spans 13 residues. The CDR3 is CSVAGQGAHEQFF. The DNA of the CDR3 is TGCAGCGTTGCGGGACAGGGGGCCCATGAGCAGTTCTTC.

This clone was recorded a few times. CDR3 nucleotide sequence: TGCGCCAGCAGCCAAGGGAATTGGCCCCCCGCTGAAGCTTTCTTT. It is translated as CASSQGNWPPAEAFF. The V gene is TRBV4-3, the J gene TRBJ1-1, with D hard to call. Germline V lookup: CDR1 LGHNA, CDR2 YSLEER. CDR3 size: 15 residues. Between the trimmed V and J ends, which lost 1 base and 6 bases, there was a span of 15 bases.

V and J are TRBV10-3 and TRBJ1-5; TRBD1 is a possible D gene (5 bases). The CDR3 runs to 14 residues. The germline gives CDR1 ENHRY, CDR2 SYGVKD. V dropped 9 bases and J dropped 0 bases, with 12 bases sitting between them. CDR3 DNA sequence: TGTGCCATATGGGGGGGGGTTAGCAATCAGCCCCAGCATTTT. Its translation: CAIWGGVSNQPQHF.

CDR3: CAISESLGRSAFF. For the CDR3, the DNA is TGTGCCATCAGTGAGTCTTTGGGGCGGTCGGCTTTCTTT. The chain employs TRBV10-3 and TRBJ1-1; D is possibly TRBD1 (5 bases). The germline CDR1 and CDR2 sequences are ENHRY and SYGVKD. Trimming took 0 bases from V and 11 from J, leaving 13 bases between them. The CDR3 length is 13 residues.

V and J are TRBV7-3 and TRBJ1-1; no firm D call. The germline V gene has CDR1 SGHTA and CDR2 FQGTGA. Trimming removed 5 bases from V and 0 bases from J, with 10 bases in between. The CDR3 consists of 14 residues. The CDR3 is CASSPGRLNTEAFF. CDR3 coding DNA: TGTGCCAGCAGCCCCGGACGCTTGAACACTGAAGCTTTCTTT. The full variable domain, with the rest looked up from reference TRBV7-3 and TRBJ1-1, is GAGVSQTPSNKVTEKGKYVELRCDPISGHTALYWYRQSLGQGPEFLIYFQGTGAADDSGLPNDRFFAVRPEGSVSTLKIQRTERGDSAVYLCASSPGRLNTEAFFGQGTRLTVV.

The rearrangement uses TRBV11-3 and TRBJ2-1, with no clear D. Trimming stripped 0 bases from V and 2 bases from J, with 5 bases between. CDR3 length equals 14 residues. CDR1 SGHNT and CDR2 YENEEA come from the germline V gene. The DNA of the CDR3 is TGTGCCAGCAGCTTAGACAACACCTACAATGAGCAGTTCTTC. It specifies CASSLDNTYNEQFF.

In nucleotides, the CDR3 is TGCAGCGTCGACAGGTCGAACACTGAAGCTTTCTTT. Translating it yields CSVDRSNTEAFF. The gene calls are TRBV29-1 and TRBJ1-1; weak D call: TRBD1 (6 bases). The germline gives CDR1 SQVTM, CDR2 ANQGSEA. The CDR3 loop spans 12 amino acids. V was clipped by 6 bases and J by 1 base, with 9 bases between them. The variable domain in full, with the rest retrieved from reference TRBV29-1 and TRBJ1-1, is SAVISQKPSRDICQRGTSLTIQCQVDSQVTMMFWYRQQPGQSLTLIATANQGSEATYESGFVIDKFPISRPNLTFSTLTVSNMSPEDSSIYLCSVDRSNTEAFFGQGTRLTVV.

The chain combines TRBV7-2 with TRBJ2-2; D ambiguous. The CDR3 has 16 amino acids. Trimming removed 6 bases at V and 4 bases at J, with 18 bases between. Germline lookup yields CDR1 SGHTA and CDR2 FQGNSA. The CDR3 nucleotides read TGTGCCAGCAGTCCAAGAGGACCAACCACCACCGGGGAGCTGTTTTTT. This gives the protein CASSPRGPTTTGELFF.

This chain links TRBV5-6 with TRBJ1-6, with 9 bases that match TRBD1. The CDR3 loop spans 16 amino acids. CDR1 and CDR2 from the germline V gene are SGHDT and YYEEEE. The V segment lost 1 base and the J segment 6 bases; nucleotides outside the gene matches: 5. DNA of the CDR3: TGTGCCAGCAGCTTGTCCGGGACAGGGACTAATTCACCCCTCCACTTT. Translated, it gives CASSLSGTGTNSPLHF. The full variable domain, completed using reference TRBV5-6 and TRBJ1-6, is DAGVTQSPTHLIKTRGQQVTLRCSPKSGHDTVSWYQQALGQGPQFIFQYYEEEERQRGNFPDRFSGHQFPNYSSELNVNALLLGDSALYLCASSLSGTGTNSPLHFGNGTRLTVT.

This clone was found a few times. The chain employs TRBV5-1 and TRBJ1-1, with TRBD1 identical over 9 bases. The germline V gene has CDR1 SGHRS and CDR2 YFSETQ. The CDR3 extends over 14 amino acids. With V trimmed by 3 bases and J by 8 bases, 8 bases remained unmatched. The CDR3 protein is CASSSHPDRGEAFF. The CDR3 region has the DNA TGCGCCAGCAGCTCCCACCCGGACAGGGGAGAAGCTTTCTTT.

CDR3 amino acids: CASSHRGSPRETQYF. Here the CDR3 DNA reads TGTGCCAGCAGCCACAGGGGGTCGCCACGAGAGACCCAGTACTTC. This chain connects TRBV11-1 to TRBJ2-5; TRBD1 matches 8 bases. The junction had 9 bases not matched to a gene; V was cut back by 5 bases and J by 4 bases. CDR1 and CDR2 from the germline V gene are SGHAT and FQDESV (reference sequence). The CDR3 spans 15 residues.

The gene calls are TRBV5-1 and TRBJ1-2, with D maybe TRBD1 (5 bases). From germline, CDR1 is SGHRS and CDR2 YFSETQ. This CDR3 contains 14 residues. V shed 0 bases and J shed 4 bases, with 10 bases lying between them. CDR3 DNA sequence: TGCGCCAGCAGCTTGGGGTCAGGGACCTATGGCTACACCTTC. It codes for CASSLGSGTYGYTF.

The rearrangement joins TRBV11-1 to TRBJ1-2; tentatively, D is TRBD1 (6 bases). The ends were cut back, 5 bases at V and 8 bases at J, with 15 bases in the middle. Germline CDR1 reads SGHAT; CDR2 reads FQDESV (reference sequence). The CDR3 covers 13 residues. CDR3 in DNA: TGTGCCAGCAGCCACCCCGGGGGCGGGGGCTACACCTTC. It is translated as CASSHPGGGGYTF.

The table lists this clone with a few counts. The V gene is TRBV6-5, the J gene TRBJ1-1; TRBD1 matches at 7 bases. V was clipped by 5 bases and J by 1 base; unmatched bases: 1. There are 13 residues in the CDR3. CDR1 is MNHEY, CDR2 SVGAGI, per germline. The CDR3 here is CASSRTGNTEAFF. The CDR3 nucleotides read TGTGCCAGCAGTCGGACAGGGAACACTGAAGCTTTCTTT.

The rearrangement uses TRBV7-9 and TRBJ1-2; 8 bases line up with TRBD1. The CDR3 loop spans 15 amino acids. Germline V gene lookup returns CDR1 SEHNR and CDR2 FQNEAQ (reference sequence). V was pared by 7 bases and J by 1 base, with 8 bases of the junction left unmatched. CDR3 coding DNA: TGTGCCAGCATCCCGACAGGGGAGAATAACTATGGCTACACCTTC. This encodes CASIPTGENNYGYTF. Full variable domain (outside the CDR3, taken from reference TRBV7-9 and TRBJ1-2): DTGVSQNPRHKITKRGQNVTFRCDPISEHNRLYWYRQTLGQGPEFLTYFQNEAQLEKSRLLSDRFSAERPKGSFSTLEIQRTEQGDSAMYLCASIPTGENNYGYTFGSGTRLTVV.

The gene calls are TRBV3-1 (or the pseudogene TRBV3-2) and TRBJ1-3; D remains ambiguous. The CDR3 length is 13 residues. Germline V gene lookup returns CDR1 LGHDT and CDR2 YNNKEL (reference sequence). Trimming took 11 bases from V and 0 from J, leaving 11 bases between them. In DNA form, the CDR3 reads TGTGCCGTGCGGCACAGCTCTGGAAACACCATATATTTT. Translation gives CAVRHSSGNTIYF.

The table lists this clone with a count of one. The J gene is TRBJ2-3, the V gene TRBV7-9; TRBD2 matches at 12 bases. The V and J ends lost 5 bases and 2 bases, in that order; junction bases with no gene match: 5. There are 16 residues in the CDR3. Germline V gives CDR1 SEHNR, CDR2 FQNEAQ (reference sequence). The CDR3 DNA sequence: TGTGCCAGCAGCACACTAGCGGGGGGTACCACAGATACGCAGTATTTT. As protein: CASSTLAGGTTDTQYF.

The rearrangement links TRBV29-1 to TRBJ1-2; the D is unclear. Germline CDR1 reads SQVTM; CDR2 reads ANQGSEA. Trimming removed 3 bases from V and 2 bases from J, with 13 bases in between. The length of the CDR3 is 14 residues. The CDR3 is CSVDFPTYNYGYTF. CDR3 DNA sequence: TGCAGCGTTGATTTCCCCACATACAACTATGGCTACACCTTC.